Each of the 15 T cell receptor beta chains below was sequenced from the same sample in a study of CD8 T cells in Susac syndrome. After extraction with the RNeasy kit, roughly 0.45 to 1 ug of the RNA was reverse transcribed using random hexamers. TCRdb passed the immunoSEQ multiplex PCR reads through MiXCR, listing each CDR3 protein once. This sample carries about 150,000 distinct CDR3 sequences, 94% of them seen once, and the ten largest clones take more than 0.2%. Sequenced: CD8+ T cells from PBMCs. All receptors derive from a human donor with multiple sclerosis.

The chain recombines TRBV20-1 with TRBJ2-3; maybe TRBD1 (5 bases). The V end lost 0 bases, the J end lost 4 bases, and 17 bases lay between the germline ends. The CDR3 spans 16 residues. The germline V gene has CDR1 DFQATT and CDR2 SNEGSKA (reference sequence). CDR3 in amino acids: CSARDLGPAFPDTQYF. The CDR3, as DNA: TGCAGTGCTAGAGATTTGGGGCCCGCCTTCCCAGATACGCAGTATTTT.

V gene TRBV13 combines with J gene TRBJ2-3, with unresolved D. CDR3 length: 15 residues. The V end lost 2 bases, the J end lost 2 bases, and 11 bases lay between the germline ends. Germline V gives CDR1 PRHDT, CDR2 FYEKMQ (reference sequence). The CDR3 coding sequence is TGTGCCAGCAGCTTAAGGCAGGAGCTCACAGATACGCAGTATTTT. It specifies CASSLRQELTDTQYF.

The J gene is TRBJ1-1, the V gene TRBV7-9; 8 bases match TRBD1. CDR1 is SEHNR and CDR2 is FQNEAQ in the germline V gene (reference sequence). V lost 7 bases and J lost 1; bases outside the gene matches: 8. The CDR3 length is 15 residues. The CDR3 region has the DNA TGTGCCAGCAACCCAGGGGGCCGGGGGAACACTGAAGCTTTCTTT. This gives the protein CASNPGGRGNTEAFF.

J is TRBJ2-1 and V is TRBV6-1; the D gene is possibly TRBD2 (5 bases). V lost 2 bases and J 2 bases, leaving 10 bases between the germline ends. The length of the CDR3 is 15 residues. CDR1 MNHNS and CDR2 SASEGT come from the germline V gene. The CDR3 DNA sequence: TGTGCCAGCAGTGAATCCCGGGATACCTACAATGAGCAGTTCTTC. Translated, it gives CASSESRDTYNEQFF.

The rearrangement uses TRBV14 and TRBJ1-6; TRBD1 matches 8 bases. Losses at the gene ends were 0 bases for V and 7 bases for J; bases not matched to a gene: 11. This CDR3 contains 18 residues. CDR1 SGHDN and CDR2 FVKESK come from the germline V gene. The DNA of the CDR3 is TGTGCCAGCAGCCAAGATATGGGACAGGATCATTTCAATTCACCCCTCCACTTT. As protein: CASSQDMGQDHFNSPLHF. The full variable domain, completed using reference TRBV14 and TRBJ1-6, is EAGVTQFPSHSVIEKGQTVTLRCDPISGHDNLYWYRRVMGKEIKFLLHFVKESKQDESGMPNNRFLAERTGGTYSTLKVQPAELEDSGVYFCASSQDMGQDHFNSPLHFGNGTRLTVT.

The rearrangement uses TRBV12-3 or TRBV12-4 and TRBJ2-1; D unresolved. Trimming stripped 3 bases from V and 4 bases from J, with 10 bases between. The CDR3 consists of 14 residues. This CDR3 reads CASSLRRGYNEQFF. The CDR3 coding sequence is TGTGCCAGCAGTTTGCGTAGAGGATACAATGAGCAGTTCTTC.

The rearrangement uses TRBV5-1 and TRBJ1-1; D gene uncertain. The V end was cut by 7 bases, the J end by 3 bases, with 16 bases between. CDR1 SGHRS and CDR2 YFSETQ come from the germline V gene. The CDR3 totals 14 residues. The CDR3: CASSRTSRDTEAFF. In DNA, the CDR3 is TGCGCCAGCTCTAGGACGTCCCGGGACACTGAAGCTTTCTTT.

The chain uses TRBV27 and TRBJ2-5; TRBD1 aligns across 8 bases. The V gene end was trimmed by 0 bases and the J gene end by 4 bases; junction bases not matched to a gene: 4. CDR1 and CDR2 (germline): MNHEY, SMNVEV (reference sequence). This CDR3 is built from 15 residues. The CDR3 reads CASSLSTGVGETQYF. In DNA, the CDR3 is TGTGCCAGCAGTTTATCGACAGGGGTGGGAGAGACCCAGTACTTC.

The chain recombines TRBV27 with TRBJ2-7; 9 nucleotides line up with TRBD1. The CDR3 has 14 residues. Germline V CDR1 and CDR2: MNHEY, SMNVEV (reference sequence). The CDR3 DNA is TGTGCATCACAGGGGGCCCTCAATTCCTACGAGCAGTACTTC. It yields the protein CASQGALNSYEQYF.

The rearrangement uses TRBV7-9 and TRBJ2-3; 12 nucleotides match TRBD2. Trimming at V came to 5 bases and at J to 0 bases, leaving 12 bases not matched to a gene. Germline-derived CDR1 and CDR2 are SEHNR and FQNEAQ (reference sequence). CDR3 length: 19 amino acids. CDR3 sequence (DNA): TGTGCCAGCAGCAGATATGGACTAGCGGGGAGCCGTAGCACAGATACGCAGTATTTT. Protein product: CASSRYGLAGSRSTDTQYF.

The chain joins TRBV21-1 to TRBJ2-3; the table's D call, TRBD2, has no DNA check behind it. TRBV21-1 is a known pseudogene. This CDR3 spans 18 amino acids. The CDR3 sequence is CASSKGKREGSGIDTQYF. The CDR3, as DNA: TGTGCCAGCAGCAAGGGGAAGCGAGAGGGCTCGGGCATAGATACGCAGTATTTT.

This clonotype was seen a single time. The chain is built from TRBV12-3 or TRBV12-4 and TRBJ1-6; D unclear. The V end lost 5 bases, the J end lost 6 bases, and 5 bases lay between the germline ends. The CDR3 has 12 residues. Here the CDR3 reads CASSASNSPLHF. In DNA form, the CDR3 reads TGTGCCAGCAGTGCGAGTAATTCACCCCTCCACTTT.

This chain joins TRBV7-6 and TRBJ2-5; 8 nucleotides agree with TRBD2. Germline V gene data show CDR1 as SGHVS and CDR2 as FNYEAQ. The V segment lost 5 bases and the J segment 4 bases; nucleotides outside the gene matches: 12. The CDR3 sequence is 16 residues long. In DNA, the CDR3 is TGTGCCAGCAGCCTAGAGCTTGCGGGGGGCCGAGAGACCCAGTACTTC. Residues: CASSLELAGGRETQYF.

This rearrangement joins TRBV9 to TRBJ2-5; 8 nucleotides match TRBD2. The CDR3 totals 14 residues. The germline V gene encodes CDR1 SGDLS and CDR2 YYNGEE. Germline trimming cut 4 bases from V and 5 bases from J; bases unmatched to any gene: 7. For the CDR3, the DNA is TGTGCCAGCAGCTCCGGGGGGGCAACGGAGACCCAGTACTTC. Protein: CASSSGGATETQYF.

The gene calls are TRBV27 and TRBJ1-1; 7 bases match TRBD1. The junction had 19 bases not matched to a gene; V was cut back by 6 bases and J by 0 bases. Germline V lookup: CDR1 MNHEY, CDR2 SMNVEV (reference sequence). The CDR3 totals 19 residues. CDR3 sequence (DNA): TGTGCCAGCAGCCGGGACAGCTCTCTTCTCCGAGTCCTGAACACTGAAGCTTTCTTT. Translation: CASSRDSSLLRVLNTEAFF.